The rows below give T cell receptor beta chains drawn from one sample of a study of monozygotic twins with inflammatory bowel disease. TCRdb re-called the 5' RACE reads and catalogs CDR3 proteins one per entry, DNA excluded. This sample lists 350,000 to 550,000 distinct CDR3 sequences; its ten largest clones have around 2.4%. The source material was blood. Source of these receptors: a human donor with ulcerative colitis or Crohn's disease, or a healthy co-twin of an affected twin (not recorded which). CDR3s include the opening cysteine and the closing phenylalanine or tryptophan.

j_call | v_call | cdr3_aa
TRBJ1-1 | TRBV5-1 | CASSLNPSGGSEAFF
TRBJ2-2 | TRBV12-3/TRBV12-4 | CASSLQSGTGFTGELFF
TRBJ1-3 | TRBV7-2 | CASSIRGGAGNTIYF
TRBJ2-3 | TRBV18 | CASSPKVDTQYF
TRBJ2-7 | TRBV11-2 | CASSRDFSPNEQYF
TRBJ2-5 | TRBV5-1 | CASSLAGITQETQYF
TRBJ2-3 | TRBV7-2 | CASSATSGRSTDTQYF
TRBJ2-3 | TRBV6-1 | CASGVKPLSTDTQYF
TRBJ2-7 | TRBV20-1 | CSANKLTSGITIEQYF
TRBJ2-3 | TRBV29-1 | CSVWVDGGTDTQYF
TRBJ1-1 | TRBV5-1 | CASSLGTLRGTEAFF
TRBJ2-1 | TRBV10-3 | CAISEALGGGSGEQFF
TRBJ1-5 | TRBV6-1 | CASTTGHGQPQHF
TRBJ1-4 | TRBV11-1 | CASSPRGPSGEKLFF